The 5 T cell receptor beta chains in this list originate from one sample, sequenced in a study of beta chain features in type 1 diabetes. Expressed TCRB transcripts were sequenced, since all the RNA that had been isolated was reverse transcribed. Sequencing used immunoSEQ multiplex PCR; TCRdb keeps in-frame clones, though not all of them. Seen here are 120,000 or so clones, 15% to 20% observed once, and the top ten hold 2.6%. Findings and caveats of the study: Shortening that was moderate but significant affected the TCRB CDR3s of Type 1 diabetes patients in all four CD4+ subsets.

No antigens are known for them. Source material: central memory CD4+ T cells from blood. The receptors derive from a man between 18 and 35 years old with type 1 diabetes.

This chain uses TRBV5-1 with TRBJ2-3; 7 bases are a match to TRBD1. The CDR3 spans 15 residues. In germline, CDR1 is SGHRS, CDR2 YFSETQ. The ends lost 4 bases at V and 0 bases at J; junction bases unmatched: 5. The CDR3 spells CASSPGQSSTDTQYF. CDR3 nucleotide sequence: TGCGCCAGCAGCCCGGGACAGAGTAGCACAGATACGCAGTATTTT.

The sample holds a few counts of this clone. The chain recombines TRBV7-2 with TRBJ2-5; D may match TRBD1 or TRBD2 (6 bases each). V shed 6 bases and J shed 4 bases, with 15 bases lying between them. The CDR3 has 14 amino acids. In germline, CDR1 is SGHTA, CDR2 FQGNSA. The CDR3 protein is CASSSEGGVETQYF. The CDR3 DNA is TGTGCCAGCAGTTCTGAGGGGGGCGTAGAGACCCAGTACTTC. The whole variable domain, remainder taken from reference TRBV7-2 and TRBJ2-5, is GAGVSQSPSNKVTEKGKDVELRCDPISGHTALYWYRQSLGQGLEFLIYFQGNSAPDKSGLPSDRFSAERTGGSVSTLTIQRTQQEDSAVYLCASSSEGGVETQYFGPGTRLLVL.

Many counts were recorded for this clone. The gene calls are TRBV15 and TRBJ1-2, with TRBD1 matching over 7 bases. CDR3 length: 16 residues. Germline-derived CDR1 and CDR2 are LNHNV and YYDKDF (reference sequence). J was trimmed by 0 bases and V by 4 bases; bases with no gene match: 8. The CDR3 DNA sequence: TGTGCCACCAGCAAACTCCGACAGGGCCCTAACTATGGCTACACCTTC. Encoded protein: CATSKLRQGPNYGYTF. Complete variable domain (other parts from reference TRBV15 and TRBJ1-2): DAMVIQNPRYQVTQFGKPVTLSCSQTLNHNVMYWYQQKSSQAPKLLFHYYDKDFNNEADTPDNFQSRRPNTSFCFLDIRSPGLGDTAMYLCATSKLRQGPNYGYTFGSGTRLTVV.

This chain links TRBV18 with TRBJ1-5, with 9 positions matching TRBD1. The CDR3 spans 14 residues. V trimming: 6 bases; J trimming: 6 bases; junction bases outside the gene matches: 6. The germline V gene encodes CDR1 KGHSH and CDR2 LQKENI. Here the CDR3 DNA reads TGTGCCAGCTCGCCGGGACAGGGTACTCAGCCCCAGCATTTT. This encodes CASSPGQGTQPQHF. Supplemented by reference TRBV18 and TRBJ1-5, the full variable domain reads NAGVMQNPRHLVRRRGQEARLRCSPMKGHSHVYWYRQLPEEGLKFMVYLQKENIIDESGMPKERFSAEFPKEGPSILRIQQVVRGDSAAYFCASSPGQGTQPQHFGDGTRLSIL.

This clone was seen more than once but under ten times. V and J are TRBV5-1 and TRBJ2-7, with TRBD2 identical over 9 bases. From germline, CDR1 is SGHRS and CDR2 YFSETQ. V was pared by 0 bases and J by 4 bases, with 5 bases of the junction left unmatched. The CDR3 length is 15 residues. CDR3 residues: CASSLALAGSYEQYF. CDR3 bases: TGCGCCAGCAGCTTGGCTCTAGCGGGATCTTACGAGCAGTACTTC.